This TCR beta chain appears in the sequencing data of a study of cytomegalovirus exposure and HLA in healthy donors. Points from the study as a whole: With DRB1 most and HLA-C fewest, TCR association rates differed between HLA loci in a later analysis. Across donors, most TCRs were seen rarely, yet some public ones were widespread.

This clone appeared once. Its cognate antigen is unknown. The CDR3 consists of 16 residues. With 0 bases removed from V and 1 base from J, the gap between germline ends came to 12 bases. The germline gives CDR1 MGHRA, CDR2 YSYEKL. PCR involved 60 Vbeta and 13 Jbeta primers. The table came from immunoSEQ multiplex PCR; TCRdb's copy has only in-frame clones and leaves some out. The repertoire holds 60,000 or so clones, with just under 85% as singletons. Sequencing was done on a sample of PBMCs. The chain is built from TRBV4-1 and TRBJ2-5, with a possible D match to TRBD2 (6 bases). This clonotype was obtained from a man aged 35 to 55 in good health and CMV-seronegative. The CDR3 loop is CASSQDQDGSQETQYF. As DNA, the CDR3 is TGCGCCAGCAGCCAAGATCAGGACGGGAGCCAAGAGACCCAGTACTTC.